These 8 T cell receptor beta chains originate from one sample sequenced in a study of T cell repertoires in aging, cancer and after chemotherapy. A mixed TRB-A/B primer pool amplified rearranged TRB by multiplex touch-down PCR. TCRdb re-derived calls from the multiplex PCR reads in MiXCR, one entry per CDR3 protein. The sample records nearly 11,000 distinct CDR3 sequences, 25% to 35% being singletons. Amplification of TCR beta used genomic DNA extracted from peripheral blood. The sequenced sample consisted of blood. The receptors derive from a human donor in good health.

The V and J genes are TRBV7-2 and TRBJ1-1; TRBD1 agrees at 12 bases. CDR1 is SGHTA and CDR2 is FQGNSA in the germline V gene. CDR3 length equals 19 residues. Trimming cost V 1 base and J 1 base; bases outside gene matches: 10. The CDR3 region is CASSLVGTGGARSNTEAFF. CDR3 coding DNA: TGTGCCAGCAGCTTAGTAGGGACAGGGGGCGCAAGGTCGAACACTGAAGCTTTCTTT.

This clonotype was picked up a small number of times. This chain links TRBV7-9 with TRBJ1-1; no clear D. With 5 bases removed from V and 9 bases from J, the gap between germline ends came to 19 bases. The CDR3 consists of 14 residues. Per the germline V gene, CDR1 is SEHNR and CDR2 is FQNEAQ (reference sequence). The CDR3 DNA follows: TGTGCCAGCAGCCAAGCCGAATTTGGCAAGAAAGCTTTCTTT. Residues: CASSQAEFGKKAFF.

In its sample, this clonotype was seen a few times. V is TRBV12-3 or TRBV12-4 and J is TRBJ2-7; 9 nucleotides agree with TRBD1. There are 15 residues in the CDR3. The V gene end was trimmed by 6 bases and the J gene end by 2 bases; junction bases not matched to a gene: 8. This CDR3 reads CASSPDRGRAYEQYF. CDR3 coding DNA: TGTGCCAGCAGCCCAGACAGGGGGAGAGCCTACGAGCAGTACTTC.

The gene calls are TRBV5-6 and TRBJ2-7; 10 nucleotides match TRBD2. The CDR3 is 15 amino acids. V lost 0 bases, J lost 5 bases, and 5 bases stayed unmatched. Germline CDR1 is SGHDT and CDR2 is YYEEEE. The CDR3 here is CASSLDQREGDEQYF. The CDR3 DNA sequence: TGTGCCAGCAGCTTGGATCAGCGGGAGGGCGACGAGCAGTACTTC.

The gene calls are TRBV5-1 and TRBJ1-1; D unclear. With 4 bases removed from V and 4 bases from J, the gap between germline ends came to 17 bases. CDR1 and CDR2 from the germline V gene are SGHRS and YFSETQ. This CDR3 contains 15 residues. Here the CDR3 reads CASSRTVGSGTEAFF. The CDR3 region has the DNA TGCGCCAGCAGCCGGACGGTTGGGTCAGGCACTGAAGCTTTCTTT.

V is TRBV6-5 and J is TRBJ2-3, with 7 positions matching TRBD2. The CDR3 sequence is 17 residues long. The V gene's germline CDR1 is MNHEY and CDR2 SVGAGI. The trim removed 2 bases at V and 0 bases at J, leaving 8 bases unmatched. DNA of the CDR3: TGTGCCAGCAGTTACGTTAGGGACTACAGGAGCACAGATACGCAGTATTTT. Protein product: CASSYVRDYRSTDTQYF.

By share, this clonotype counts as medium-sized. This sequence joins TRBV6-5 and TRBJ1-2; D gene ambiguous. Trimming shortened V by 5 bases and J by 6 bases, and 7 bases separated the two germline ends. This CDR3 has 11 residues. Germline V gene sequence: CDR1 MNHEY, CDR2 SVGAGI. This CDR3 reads CASSNRNGYTF. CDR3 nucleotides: TGTGCCAGCAGTAACAGAAATGGCTACACCTTC.

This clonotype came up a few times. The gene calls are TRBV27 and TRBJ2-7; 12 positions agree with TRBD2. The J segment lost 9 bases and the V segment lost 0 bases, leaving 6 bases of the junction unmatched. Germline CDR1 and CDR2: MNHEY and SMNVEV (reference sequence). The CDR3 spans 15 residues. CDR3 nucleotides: TGTGCCAGCAGTTTATCGAACCTAGCGGGGGGGCCGCAGTACTTC. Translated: CASSLSNLAGGPQYF.